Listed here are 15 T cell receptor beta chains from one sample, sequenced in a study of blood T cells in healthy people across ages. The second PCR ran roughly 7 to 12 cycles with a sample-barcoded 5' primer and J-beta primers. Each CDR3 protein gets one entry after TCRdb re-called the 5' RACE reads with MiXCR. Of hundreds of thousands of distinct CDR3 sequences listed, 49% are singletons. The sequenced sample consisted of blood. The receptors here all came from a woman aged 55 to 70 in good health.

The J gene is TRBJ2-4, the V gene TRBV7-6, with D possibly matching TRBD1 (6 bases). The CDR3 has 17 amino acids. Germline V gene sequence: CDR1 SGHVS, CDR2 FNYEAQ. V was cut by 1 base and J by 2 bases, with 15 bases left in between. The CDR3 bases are TGTGCCAGCAGCTTAGGTGGGCAGGGGACCTCCAAAAACATTCAGTACTTC. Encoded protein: CASSLGGQGTSKNIQYF.

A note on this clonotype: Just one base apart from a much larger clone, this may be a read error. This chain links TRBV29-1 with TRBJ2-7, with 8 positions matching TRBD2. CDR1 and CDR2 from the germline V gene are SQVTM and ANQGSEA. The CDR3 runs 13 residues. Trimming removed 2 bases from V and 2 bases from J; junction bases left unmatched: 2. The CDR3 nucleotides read TGCAGCGTTGAACGAGCGGGAGCCTACGAGCAGTACTTC. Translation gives CSVERAGAYEQYF.

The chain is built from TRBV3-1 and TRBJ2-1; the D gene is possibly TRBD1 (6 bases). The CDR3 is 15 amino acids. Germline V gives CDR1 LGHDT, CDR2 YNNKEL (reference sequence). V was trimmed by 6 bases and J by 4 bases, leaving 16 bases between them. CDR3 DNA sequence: TGTGCCAGCAGACAGGGACGAGCGGAGTACAATGAGCAGTTCTTC. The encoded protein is CASRQGRAEYNEQFF.

CDR3 sequence reads: CASSPSGQVRVGYGYTF. The CDR3 DNA reads as TGTGCCAGCAGCCCCTCGGGACAGGTACGGGTCGGCTATGGCTACACCTTC. The chain links TRBV6-1 to TRBJ1-2; 8 nucleotides agree with TRBD1. The germline V gene has CDR1 MNHNS and CDR2 SASEGT. The length of the CDR3 is 17 residues. The V and J ends lost 6 bases and 4 bases, in that order; junction bases with no gene match: 16.

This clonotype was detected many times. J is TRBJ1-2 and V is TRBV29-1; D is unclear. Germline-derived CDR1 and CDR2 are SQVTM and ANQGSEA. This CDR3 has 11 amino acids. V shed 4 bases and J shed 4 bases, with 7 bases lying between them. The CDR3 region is CSVARIYGYTF. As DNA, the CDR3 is TGCAGCGTTGCCAGGATCTATGGCTACACCTTC.

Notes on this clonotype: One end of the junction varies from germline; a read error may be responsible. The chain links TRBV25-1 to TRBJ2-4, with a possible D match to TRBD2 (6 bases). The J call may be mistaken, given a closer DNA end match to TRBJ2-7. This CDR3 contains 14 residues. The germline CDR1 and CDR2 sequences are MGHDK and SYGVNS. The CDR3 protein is CARSEYRERNEQYF. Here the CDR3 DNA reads TGTGCCCGCAGTGAATACCGGGAGCGGAACGAGCAGTACTTC.

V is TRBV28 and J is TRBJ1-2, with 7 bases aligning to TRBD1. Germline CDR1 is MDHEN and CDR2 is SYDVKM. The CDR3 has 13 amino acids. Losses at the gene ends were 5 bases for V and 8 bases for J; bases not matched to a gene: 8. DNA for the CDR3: TGTGCCAGCAGTCCGACAGGGAAGAAGGGCTACACCTTC. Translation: CASSPTGKKGYTF.

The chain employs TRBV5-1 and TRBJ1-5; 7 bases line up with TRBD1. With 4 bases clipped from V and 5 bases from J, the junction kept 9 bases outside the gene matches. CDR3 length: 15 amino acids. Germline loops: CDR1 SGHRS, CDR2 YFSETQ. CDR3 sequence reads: CASSANTGVDQPQHF. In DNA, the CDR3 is TGCGCCAGCAGCGCTAACACAGGGGTGGATCAGCCCCAGCATTTT.

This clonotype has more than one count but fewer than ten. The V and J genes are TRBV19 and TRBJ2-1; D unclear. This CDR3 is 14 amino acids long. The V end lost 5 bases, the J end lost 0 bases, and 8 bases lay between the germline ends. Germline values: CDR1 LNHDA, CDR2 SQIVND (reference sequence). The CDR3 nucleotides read TGTGCCAGTAGTCCCGACGGCTCCTACAATGAGCAGTTCTTC. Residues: CASSPDGSYNEQFF.

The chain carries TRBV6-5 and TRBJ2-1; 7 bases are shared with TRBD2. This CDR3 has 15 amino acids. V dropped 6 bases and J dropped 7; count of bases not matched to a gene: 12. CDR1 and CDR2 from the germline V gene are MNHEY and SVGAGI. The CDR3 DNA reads TGTGCCAGCAGCTCCCTAGGGAGGGTGGGAAATGAGCAGTTCTTC. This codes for CASSSLGRVGNEQFF.

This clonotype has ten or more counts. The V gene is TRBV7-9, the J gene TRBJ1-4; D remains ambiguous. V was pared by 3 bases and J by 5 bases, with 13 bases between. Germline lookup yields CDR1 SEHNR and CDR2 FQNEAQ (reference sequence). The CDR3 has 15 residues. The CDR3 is CASSLGFGENEKLFF. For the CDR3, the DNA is TGTGCCAGCAGCTTGGGGTTTGGTGAAAATGAAAAACTGTTTTTT.

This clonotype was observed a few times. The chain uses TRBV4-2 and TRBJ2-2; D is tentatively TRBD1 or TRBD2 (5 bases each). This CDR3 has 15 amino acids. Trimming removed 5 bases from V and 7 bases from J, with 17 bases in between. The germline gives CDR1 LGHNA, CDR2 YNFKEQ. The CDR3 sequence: CASSNRERGVGELFF. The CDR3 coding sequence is TGTGCCAGCAGCAACCGGGAAAGAGGGGTCGGGGAGCTGTTTTTT.

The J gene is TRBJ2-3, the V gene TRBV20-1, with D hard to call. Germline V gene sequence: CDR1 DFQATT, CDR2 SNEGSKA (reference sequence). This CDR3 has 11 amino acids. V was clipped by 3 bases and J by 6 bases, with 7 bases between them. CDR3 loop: CSASTVDTQYF. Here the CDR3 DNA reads TGCAGTGCTAGTACTGTGGATACGCAGTATTTT.

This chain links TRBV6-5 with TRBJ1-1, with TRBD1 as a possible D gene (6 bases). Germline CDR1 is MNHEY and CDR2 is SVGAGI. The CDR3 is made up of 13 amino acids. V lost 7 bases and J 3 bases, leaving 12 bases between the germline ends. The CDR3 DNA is TGTGCCAGCACCAGGGGAGGTGACACTGAAGCTTTCTTT. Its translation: CASTRGGDTEAFF.

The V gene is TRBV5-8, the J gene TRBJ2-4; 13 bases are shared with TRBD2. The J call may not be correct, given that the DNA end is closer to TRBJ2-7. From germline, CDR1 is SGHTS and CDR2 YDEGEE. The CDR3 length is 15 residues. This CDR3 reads CASSGTSGKSHEQYF. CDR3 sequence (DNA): TGTGCCAGCAGCGGGACTAGCGGGAAGTCCCACGAGCAGTACTTC.